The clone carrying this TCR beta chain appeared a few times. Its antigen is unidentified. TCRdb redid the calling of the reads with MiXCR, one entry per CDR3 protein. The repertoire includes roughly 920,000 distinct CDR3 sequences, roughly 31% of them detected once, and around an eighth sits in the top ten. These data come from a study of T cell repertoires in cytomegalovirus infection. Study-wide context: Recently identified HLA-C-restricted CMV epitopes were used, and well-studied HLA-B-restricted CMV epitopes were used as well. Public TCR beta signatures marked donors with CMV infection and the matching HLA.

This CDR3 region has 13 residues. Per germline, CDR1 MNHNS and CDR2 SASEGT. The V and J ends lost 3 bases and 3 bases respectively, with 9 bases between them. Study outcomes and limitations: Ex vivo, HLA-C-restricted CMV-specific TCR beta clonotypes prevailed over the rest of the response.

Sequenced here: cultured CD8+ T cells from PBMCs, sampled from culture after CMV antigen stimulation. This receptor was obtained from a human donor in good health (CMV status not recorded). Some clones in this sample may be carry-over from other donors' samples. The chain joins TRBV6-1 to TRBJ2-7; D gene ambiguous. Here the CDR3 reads CASSERTIYEQYV. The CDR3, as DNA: TGTGCCAGCAGTGAGCGCACGATCTACGAGCAGTACGTC.